This entry lists 24 T cell receptor beta chains sequenced from one sample in a study of T cells in Graves' hyperthyroidism and ophthalmopathy. Amplified regions were TCR beta CDR3 sequences from RNA transcripts. Primed by the HTBI set, a first-round RT-PCR was run on the TCR CDR3. TCRdb ran MiXCR on the multiplex PCR reads and lists one entry per CDR3 protein. The sample lists 650,000 to 850,000 distinct CDR3 sequences, approximately 18% occurring once. The sample consisted of blood. The source of these receptors is a woman aged 45-60 years with Graves' hyperthyroidism that later progressed to Graves' ophthalmopathy.

The chain recombines TRBV20-1 with TRBJ2-3; a possible D gene is TRBD2 (7 bases). The CDR3 has 13 residues. With 5 bases removed from V and 2 bases from J, the gap between germline ends came to 11 bases. Germline V CDR1 and CDR2: DFQATT, SNEGSKA (reference sequence). The CDR3, as DNA: TGCAGTGCTGAGGGGGGGCCCACAGATACGCAGTATTTT. It specifies CSAEGGPTDTQYF.

This rearrangement joins TRBV3-1 to TRBJ2-1, with 11 positions matching TRBD1. This CDR3 has 15 amino acids. V gave up 5 bases and J gave up 10 bases; unmatched junction bases: 10. Germline CDR1 reads LGHDT; CDR2 reads YNNKEL (reference sequence). The chain's CDR3 is CASSEPGQGGREQFF. CDR3 in DNA: TGTGCCAGCAGCGAACCGGGACAGGGGGGAAGAGAGCAGTTCTTC.

This clonotype was detected a few times. Here the CDR3 reads CASSGDRGPEETQYF. The CDR3 DNA reads as TGTGCCAGCAGCGGGGACAGGGGGCCGGAGGAGACCCAGTACTTC. The V gene is TRBV9, the J gene TRBJ2-5; TRBD1 agrees at 12 bases. Germline assignment: CDR1 SGDLS and CDR2 YYNGEE. The CDR3 covers 15 residues. The junction had 5 bases not matched to a gene; V was cut back by 3 bases and J by 5 bases.

This clonotype was counted between two and nine times. This rearrangement joins TRBV2 to TRBJ2-1; 8 positions match TRBD2. Germline values: CDR1 SNHLY, CDR2 FYNNEI. The trim removed 3 bases at V and 0 bases at J, leaving 7 bases unmatched. The CDR3 spans 17 residues. For the CDR3, the DNA is TGTGCCAGCAGTGATCGGGGGGGACCGAGCTCCTACAATGAGCAGTTCTTC. Amino acids: CASSDRGGPSSYNEQFF. Complete variable domain (other parts from reference TRBV2 and TRBJ2-1): EPEVTQTPSHQVTQMGQEVILRCVPISNHLYFYWYRQILGQKVEFLVSFYNNEISEKSEIFDDQFSVERPDGSNFTLKIRSTKLEDSAMYFCASSDRGGPSSYNEQFFGPGTRLTVL.

A single count supports this clonotype. The chain couples TRBV7-2 to TRBJ1-4; a possible D gene is TRBD1 (6 bases). The CDR3 is 15 residues long. Germline CDR1 reads SGHTA; CDR2 reads FQGNSA. V was cut by 5 bases and J by 6 bases, with 16 bases left in between. CDR3 bases: TGTGCCAGCAGCCCCCGAACAGGGAACCATGAAAAACTGTTTTTT. Protein product: CASSPRTGNHEKLFF.

This clonotype was detected only a few times. The V call is TRBV6-1, the J call TRBJ1-1, with 9 bases fitting TRBD1. Trimming cost V 5 bases and J 2 bases; bases outside gene matches: 12. Germline V lookup: CDR1 MNHNS, CDR2 SASEGT. The CDR3 is 17 residues long. The CDR3 DNA reads as TGTGCCAGCAGTCGCCGCACCGGGACAGGGTTAAACACTGAAGCTTTCTTT. Translated, it gives CASSRRTGTGLNTEAFF.

The rearrangement joins TRBV3-1 to TRBJ1-3, with a possible D match to TRBD1 (5 bases). The germline V gene has CDR1 LGHDT and CDR2 YNNKEL (reference sequence). The V and J ends lost 2 bases and 9 bases respectively, with 14 bases between them. The CDR3 runs 14 residues. As DNA, the CDR3 is TGTGCCAGCAGCCAACGGGGCATCCAGGTCACCATATATTTT. This sequence encodes CASSQRGIQVTIYF. Drawing the rest from reference TRBV3-1 and TRBJ1-3, the complete variable domain is DTAVSQTPKYLVTQMGNDKSIKCEQNLGHDTMYWYKQDSKKFLKIMFSYNNKELIINETVPNRFSPKSPDKAHLNLHINSLELGDSAVYFCASSQRGIQVTIYFGEGSWLTVV.

This clonotype was detected ten times or more. The chain employs TRBV27 and TRBJ1-1; D ambiguous. Trimming took 2 bases from V and 8 from J, leaving 12 bases between them. Per the germline V gene, CDR1 is MNHEY and CDR2 is SMNVEV (reference sequence). The CDR3 is 13 residues long. CDR3 loop: CASSLMASREAFF. CDR3 DNA sequence: TGTGCCAGCAGTTTAATGGCAAGCAGGGAAGCTTTCTTT.

V gene TRBV6-1 combines with J gene TRBJ1-6; a weak D match, TRBD1 (6 bases). The CDR3 loop spans 15 amino acids. V shed 1 base and J shed 9 bases, with 13 bases lying between them. Germline loops: CDR1 MNHNS, CDR2 SASEGT. The CDR3 is CASSEVGTGLSPLHF. CDR3 nucleotide sequence: TGTGCCAGCAGTGAAGTCGGAACAGGGCTTTCACCCCTCCACTTT.

In its sample, this clonotype was seen a few times. This chain connects TRBV5-8 to TRBJ2-3; D is perhaps TRBD1 (7 bases). Germline V gives CDR1 SGHTS, CDR2 YDEGEE. The CDR3 runs to 15 residues. V was cut by 2 bases and J by 2 bases, with 12 bases left in between. The CDR3 DNA reads TGTGCCAGCAGCTTTGGGGGGACAGACACAGATACGCAGTATTTT. Its translation is CASSFGGTDTDTQYF. Looking up the rest from reference TRBV5-8 and TRBJ2-3 gives the full variable domain: EAGVTQSPTHLIKTRGQQATLRCSPISGHTSVYWYQQALGLGLQFLLWYDEGEERNRGNFPPRFSGRQFPNYSSELNVNALELEDSALYLCASSFGGTDTDTQYFGPGTRLTVL.

This clonotype was observed a handful of times. In nucleotides, the CDR3 is TGTGCCAGCAGCTTGTCTCTACAGGGATTGGAGGAGGAGCAGTACTTC. It yields the protein CASSLSLQGLEEEQYF. This sequence joins TRBV5-6 and TRBJ2-7; D perhaps matches TRBD1 (6 bases). Germline-derived CDR1 and CDR2 are SGHDT and YYEEEE. This CDR3 comprises 16 residues. Trimming left V 1 base short and J 7 bases short, with 21 bases between.

This clonotype was recorded at least ten times. The V call is TRBV7-9, the J call TRBJ1-1; the D gene is possibly TRBD1 (5 bases). Germline V gene sequence: CDR1 SEHNR, CDR2 FQNEAQ (reference sequence). Trimming stripped 11 bases from V and 3 bases from J, with 13 bases between. The CDR3 is 12 residues long. The DNA for the CDR3 is TGTGCCTCTTTCGGGGGATACACTGAAGCTTTCTTT. Translated, it gives CASFGGYTEAFF.

This clonotype was picked up many times. The rearrangement joins TRBV30 to TRBJ1-2; TRBD1 is a possible D gene (6 bases). V lost 8 bases and J lost 2, with 24 bases in between. The germline CDR1 and CDR2 sequences are GTSNPN and SVGIG (reference sequence). CDR3 length: 16 residues. CDR3 sequence reads: CARTPTPRGRNYGYTF. CDR3 sequence (DNA): TGTGCCCGCACGCCCACGCCACGGGGGCGCAACTATGGCTACACCTTC.

This clonotype was observed a few times. The chain is built from TRBV30 and TRBJ2-2; D gene ambiguous. Germline V gives CDR1 GTSNPN, CDR2 SVGIG (reference sequence). This CDR3 spans 12 amino acids. V lost 3 bases and J lost 7, with 9 bases in between. The CDR3 loop reads CAWRRSVGELFF. Here the CDR3 DNA reads TGTGCCTGGAGGAGGTCTGTCGGGGAGCTGTTTTTT.

The rearrangement links TRBV7-9 to TRBJ1-1; tentatively, D is TRBD1 (6 bases). The V end was cut by 7 bases, the J end by 0 bases, with 15 bases between. The length of the CDR3 is 15 residues. Germline lookup yields CDR1 SEHNR and CDR2 FQNEAQ (reference sequence). The CDR3 DNA reads as TGTGCCAGCAATGTGGGGGGCCACATGAACACTGAAGCTTTCTTT. Translating gives CASNVGGHMNTEAFF.

Ten or more counts support this clonotype. This sequence joins TRBV7-2 and TRBJ2-1, with 12 nucleotides matching TRBD2. J gave up 7 bases and V 3 bases, and 7 bases lay outside the gene matches. Looked up from germline, CDR1 is SGHTA and CDR2 is FQGNSA. CDR3 length equals 16 residues. The CDR3 DNA reads TGTGCCAGCAGCTTCTTAGGACTAGCGGGGATAAATGAGCAGTTCTTC. Amino acid sequence: CASSFLGLAGINEQFF. The entire variable domain, with the rest obtained from reference TRBV7-2 and TRBJ2-1, is as follows: GAGVSQSPSNKVTEKGKDVELRCDPISGHTALYWYRQSLGQGLEFLIYFQGNSAPDKSGLPSDRFSAERTGGSVSTLTIQRTQQEDSAVYLCASSFLGLAGINEQFFGPGTRLTVL.

At least ten counts were recorded for this clonotype. This chain uses TRBV10-3 with TRBJ2-1, with D possibly matching TRBD2 (5 bases). V lost 0 bases and J 7 bases, leaving 16 bases between the germline ends. Germline V gene lookup returns CDR1 ENHRY and CDR2 SYGVKD. The CDR3 runs 16 residues. CDR3 region: CAISESKSLAANEQFF. CDR3 DNA sequence: TGTGCCATCAGTGAGTCGAAGTCTCTAGCTGCAAATGAGCAGTTCTTC.

This clonotype was counted between two and nine times. The chain uses TRBV19 and TRBJ1-1; D is unclear. The CDR3 has 13 amino acids. V dropped 3 bases and J dropped 0 bases, with 5 bases sitting between them. Germline CDR1 LNHDA, CDR2 SQIVND (reference sequence). CDR3 nucleotides: TGTGCCAGTAGTATCTCTGTGAACACTGAAGCTTTCTTT. It yields the protein CASSISVNTEAFF.

There are many counts of this clonotype. The chain employs TRBV12-3 or TRBV12-4 and TRBJ2-1; a possible D gene is TRBD1 (5 bases). The V end lost 6 bases, the J end lost 3 bases, and 15 bases lay between the germline ends. CDR3 length equals 15 residues. In DNA, the CDR3 is TGTGCCAGCAGCCGGACACTCTCTTTCTACAATGAGCAGTTCTTC. Amino acids: CASSRTLSFYNEQFF.

The chain couples TRBV10-1 to TRBJ1-1; no firm D call. Germline values: CDR1 WNHNN, CDR2 SYGVQD (reference sequence). The germline V and J ends were trimmed by 0 bases and 8 bases, with 10 bases remaining between them. The CDR3 totals 13 residues. CDR3 amino acids: CASSESGIGEAFF. CDR3 nucleotide sequence: TGCGCCAGCAGTGAGTCGGGGATAGGGGAAGCTTTCTTT.

This clonotype has only a few counts. V and J are TRBV6-1 and TRBJ2-5, with 11 bases that match TRBD2. Germline CDR1 and CDR2: MNHNS and SASEGT. This CDR3 spans 16 amino acids. J lost 0 bases, V lost 5 bases, and 5 bases had no gene match. CDR3 protein: CASSQRLAGYQETQYF. The CDR3 bases are TGTGCCAGCAGTCAAAGACTAGCGGGGTACCAAGAGACCCAGTACTTC.

This clonotype was counted ten times or more. V and J are TRBV5-1 and TRBJ2-3; 7 positions match TRBD1. CDR1 SGHRS and CDR2 YFSETQ come from the germline V gene. The V segment lost 4 bases and the J segment 5 bases; nucleotides outside the gene matches: 10. The CDR3 has 15 residues. CDR3 nucleotide sequence: TGCGCCAGCAGCAAATACAACAGGGGTGGAGATACGCAGTATTTT. Translated, it gives CASSKYNRGGDTQYF.

The chain recombines TRBV5-1 with TRBJ2-1; 11 nucleotides align to TRBD2. The ends lost 0 bases at V and 3 bases at J; junction bases unmatched: 8. Germline assignment: CDR1 SGHRS and CDR2 YFSETQ. This CDR3 contains 18 residues. CDR3 bases: TGCGCCAGCAGCTTGGTTAGCGGGGGGGGACAAAACTACAATGAGCAGTTCTTC. Its protein is CASSLVSGGGQNYNEQFF.

V gene TRBV5-4 combines with J gene TRBJ2-2, with 8 bases identical to TRBD2. Germline CDR1 SGHNT, CDR2 YYREEE (reference sequence). This CDR3 comprises 16 residues. V shed 4 bases, J shed 4 bases, and the junction held 9 bases outside the gene matches. DNA of the CDR3: TGTGCCAGCAGCCCCGGACTAGCCCTCGTCACCGGGGAGCTGTTTTTT. This sequence encodes CASSPGLALVTGELFF.